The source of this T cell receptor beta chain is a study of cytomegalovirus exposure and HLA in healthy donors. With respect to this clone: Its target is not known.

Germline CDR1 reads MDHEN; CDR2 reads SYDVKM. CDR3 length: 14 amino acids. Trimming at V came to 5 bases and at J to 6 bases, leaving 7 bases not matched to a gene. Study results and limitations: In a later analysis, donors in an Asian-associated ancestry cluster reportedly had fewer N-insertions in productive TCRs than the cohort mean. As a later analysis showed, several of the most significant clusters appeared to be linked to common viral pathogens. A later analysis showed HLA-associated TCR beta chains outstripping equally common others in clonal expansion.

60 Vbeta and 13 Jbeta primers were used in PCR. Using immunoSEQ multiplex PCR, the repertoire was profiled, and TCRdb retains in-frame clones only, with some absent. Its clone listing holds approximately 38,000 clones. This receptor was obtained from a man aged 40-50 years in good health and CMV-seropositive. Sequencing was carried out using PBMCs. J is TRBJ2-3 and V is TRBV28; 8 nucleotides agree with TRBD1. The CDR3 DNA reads TGTGCCAGCAGTACTCCAGGGGGCGCGGATACGCAGTATTTT. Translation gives CASSTPGGADTQYF.